This T cell receptor (beta chain) originates from a study of blood T cells in healthy people across ages. Study results and caveats: Diversity was higher, and naive CD4+ cells more numerous, in long-lived donors than in aged donors. Unsorted PBMCs ruled out conclusive naive versus antigen-experienced comparison.

A second PCR of 7 to 11 cycles used a sample-barcoded 5' primer and a J-beta primer mix. From the 5' RACE reads, TCRdb called clonotypes with MiXCR, one entry per CDR3 protein. The repertoire includes 650,000 to 1,000,000 distinct CDR3 sequences, around 36% of them detected once, and 10% to 15% sits in the top ten. V was shortened by 1 base and J by 2 bases, with 6 bases between the two germline ends. This CDR3 comprises 15 residues. Germline values: CDR1 MNHEY, CDR2 SVGAGI. Isolated PBMCs totaled at least 6 million in each sample. With respect to this clonotype: The antigen remains undetermined.

The V call is TRBV6-5, the J call TRBJ2-6; maybe TRBD2 (5 bases). This TCR derives from a man aged 18 to 30 in good health. The sequenced material came from blood. The CDR3 nucleotides are TGTGCCAGCAGTTACTACGGGACTGGGGCCAACGTCCTGACTTTC. Translated: CASSYYGTGANVLTF.